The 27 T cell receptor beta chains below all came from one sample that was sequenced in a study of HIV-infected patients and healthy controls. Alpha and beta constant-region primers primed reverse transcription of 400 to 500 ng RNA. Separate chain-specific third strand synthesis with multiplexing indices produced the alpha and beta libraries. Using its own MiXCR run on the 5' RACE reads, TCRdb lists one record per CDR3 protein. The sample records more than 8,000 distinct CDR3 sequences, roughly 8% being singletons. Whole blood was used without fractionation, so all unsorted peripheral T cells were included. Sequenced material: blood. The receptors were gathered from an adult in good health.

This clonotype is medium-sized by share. The CDR3: CASSLWSEAWDRVKDTQYF. DNA of the CDR3: TGTGCCAGCAGTTTATGGTCAGAGGCGTGGGACAGGGTGAAAGATACGCAGTATTTT. The rearrangement joins TRBV28 to TRBJ2-3, with TRBD1 matching over 9 bases. The junction had 15 bases not matched to a gene; V was cut back by 0 bases and J by 5 bases. Germline lookup yields CDR1 MDHEN and CDR2 SYDVKM. This CDR3 spans 19 amino acids.

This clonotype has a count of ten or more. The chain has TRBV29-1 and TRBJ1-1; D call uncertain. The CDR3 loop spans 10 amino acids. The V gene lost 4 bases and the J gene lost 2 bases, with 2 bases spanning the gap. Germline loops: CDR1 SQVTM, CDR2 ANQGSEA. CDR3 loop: CSVGNTEAFF. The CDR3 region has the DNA TGCAGCGTTGGAAACACTGAAGCTTTCTTT.

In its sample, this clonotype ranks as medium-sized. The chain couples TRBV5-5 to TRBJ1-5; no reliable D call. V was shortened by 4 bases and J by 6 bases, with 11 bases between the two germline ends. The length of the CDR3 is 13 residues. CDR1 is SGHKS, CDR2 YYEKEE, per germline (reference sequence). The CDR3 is CASSGRLAQPQHF. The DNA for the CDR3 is TGTGCCAGCAGCGGAAGGCTTGCTCAGCCCCAGCATTTT.

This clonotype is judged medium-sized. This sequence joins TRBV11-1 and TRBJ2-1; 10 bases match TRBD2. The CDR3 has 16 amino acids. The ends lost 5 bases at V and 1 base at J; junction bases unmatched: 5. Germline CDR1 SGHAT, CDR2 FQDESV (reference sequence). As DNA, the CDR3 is TGTGCCAGCAGCCCAGGACTAGCGGCTTCCTACAATGAGCAGTTCTTC. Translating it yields CASSPGLAASYNEQFF.

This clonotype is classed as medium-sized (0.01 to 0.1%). CDR3 protein: CASSAAAGRVYEQYF. CDR3 sequence (DNA): TGTGCCAGTAGTGCGGCGGCGGGCAGAGTCTACGAGCAGTACTTC. The V gene is TRBV19, the J gene TRBJ2-7; TRBD2 might be the D (5 bases). Germline assignment: CDR1 LNHDA and CDR2 SQIVND (reference sequence). Trimming took off 5 bases at V and 3 bases at J, with 17 bases between the two ends. The CDR3 has 15 residues.

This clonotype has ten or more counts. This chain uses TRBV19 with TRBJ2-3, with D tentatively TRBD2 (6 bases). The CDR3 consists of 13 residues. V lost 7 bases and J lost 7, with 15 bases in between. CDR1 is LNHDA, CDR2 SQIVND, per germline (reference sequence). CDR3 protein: CASTTGVLNTQYF. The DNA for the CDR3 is TGTGCCAGTACGACGGGGGTGCTGAATACGCAGTATTTT.

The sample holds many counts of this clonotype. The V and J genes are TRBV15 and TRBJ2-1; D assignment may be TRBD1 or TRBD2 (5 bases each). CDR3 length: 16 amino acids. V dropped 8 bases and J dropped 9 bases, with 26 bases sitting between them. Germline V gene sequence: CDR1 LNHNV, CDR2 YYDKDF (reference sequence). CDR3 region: CATRPPGGVRAAEQFF. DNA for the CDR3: TGTGCCACCCGCCCCCCTGGGGGAGTTCGGGCGGCTGAGCAGTTCTTC.

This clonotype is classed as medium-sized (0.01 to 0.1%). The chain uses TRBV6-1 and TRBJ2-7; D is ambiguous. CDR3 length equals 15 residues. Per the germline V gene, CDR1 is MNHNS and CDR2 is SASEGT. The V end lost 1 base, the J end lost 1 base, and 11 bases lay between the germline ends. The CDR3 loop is CASSEVNTLSYEQYF. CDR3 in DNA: TGTGCCAGCAGTGAAGTTAACACATTATCCTACGAGCAGTACTTC.

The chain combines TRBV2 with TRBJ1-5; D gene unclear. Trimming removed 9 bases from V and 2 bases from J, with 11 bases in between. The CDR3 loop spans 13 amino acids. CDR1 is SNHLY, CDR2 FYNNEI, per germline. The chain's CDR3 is CASRFPRNQPQHF. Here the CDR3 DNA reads TGTGCCAGTAGGTTTCCCCGCAATCAGCCCCAGCATTTT.

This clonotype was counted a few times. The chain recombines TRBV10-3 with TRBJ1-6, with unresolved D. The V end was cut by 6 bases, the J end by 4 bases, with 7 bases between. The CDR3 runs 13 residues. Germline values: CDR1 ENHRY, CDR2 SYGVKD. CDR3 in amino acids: CAIRQIYNSPLHF. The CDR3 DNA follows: TGTGCCATCAGACAGATTTATAATTCACCCCTCCACTTT.

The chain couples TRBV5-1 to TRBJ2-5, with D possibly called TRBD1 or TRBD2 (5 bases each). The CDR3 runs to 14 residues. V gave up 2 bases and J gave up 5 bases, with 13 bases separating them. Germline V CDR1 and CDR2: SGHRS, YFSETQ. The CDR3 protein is CASSFGTSLETQYF. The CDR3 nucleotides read TGCGCCAGCAGCTTCGGGACGTCCCTGGAGACCCAGTACTTC.

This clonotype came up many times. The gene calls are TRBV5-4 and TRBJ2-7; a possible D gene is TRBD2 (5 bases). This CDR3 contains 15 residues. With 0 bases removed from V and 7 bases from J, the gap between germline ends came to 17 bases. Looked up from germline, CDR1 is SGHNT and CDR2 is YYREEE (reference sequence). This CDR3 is CASSLGPGGGQEQYF. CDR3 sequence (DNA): TGTGCCAGCAGCTTGGGGCCAGGAGGCGGTCAAGAGCAGTACTTC.

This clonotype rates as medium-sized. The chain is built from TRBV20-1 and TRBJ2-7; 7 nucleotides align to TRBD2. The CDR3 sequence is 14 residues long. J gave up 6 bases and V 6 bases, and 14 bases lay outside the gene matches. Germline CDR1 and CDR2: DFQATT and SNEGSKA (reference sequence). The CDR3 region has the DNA TGCAGTGCCCCGGTGGTACTGGGGGGGAGCGAGCAGTACTTC. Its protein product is CSAPVVLGGSEQYF.

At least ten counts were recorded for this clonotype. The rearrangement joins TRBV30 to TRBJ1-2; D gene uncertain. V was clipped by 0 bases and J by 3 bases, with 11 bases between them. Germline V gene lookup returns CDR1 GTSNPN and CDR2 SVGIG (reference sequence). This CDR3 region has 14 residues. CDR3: CAWSVVNTYYGYTF. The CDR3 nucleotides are TGTGCCTGGAGTGTAGTCAACACTTACTATGGCTACACCTTC. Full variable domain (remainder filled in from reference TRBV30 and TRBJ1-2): SQTIHQWPATLVQPVGSPLSLECTVEGTSNPNLYWYRQAAGRGLQLLFYSVGIGQISSEVPQNLSASRPQDRQFILSSKKLLLSDSGFYLCAWSVVNTYYGYTFGSGTRLTVV.

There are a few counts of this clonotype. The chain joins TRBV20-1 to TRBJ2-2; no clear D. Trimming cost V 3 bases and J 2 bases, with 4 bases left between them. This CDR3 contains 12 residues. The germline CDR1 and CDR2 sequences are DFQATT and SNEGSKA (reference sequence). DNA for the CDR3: TGCAGTGCTAGTGACAACACCGGGGAGCTGTTTTTT. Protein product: CSASDNTGELFF.

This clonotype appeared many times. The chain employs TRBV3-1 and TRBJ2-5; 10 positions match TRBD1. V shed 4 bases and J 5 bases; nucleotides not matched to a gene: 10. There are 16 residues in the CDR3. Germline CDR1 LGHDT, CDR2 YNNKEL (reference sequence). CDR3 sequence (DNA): TGTGCCAGCAGCCTATATACCGGGACAGGGGATGAGACCCAGTACTTC. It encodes CASSLYTGTGDETQYF.

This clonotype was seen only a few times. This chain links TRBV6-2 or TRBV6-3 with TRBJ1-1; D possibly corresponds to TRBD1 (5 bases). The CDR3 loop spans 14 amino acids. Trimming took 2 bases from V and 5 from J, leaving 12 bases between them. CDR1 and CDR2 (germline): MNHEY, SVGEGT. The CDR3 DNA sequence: TGTGCCAGCAGTTACCTCAGAGGGGATACTGAAGCTTTCTTT. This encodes CASSYLRGDTEAFF.

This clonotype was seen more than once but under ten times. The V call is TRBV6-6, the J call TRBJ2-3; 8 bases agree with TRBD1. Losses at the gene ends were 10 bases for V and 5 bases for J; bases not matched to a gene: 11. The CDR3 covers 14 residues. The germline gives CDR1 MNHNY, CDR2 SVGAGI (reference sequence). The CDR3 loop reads CAISETGVEDTQYF. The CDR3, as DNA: TGTGCCATCAGCGAGACAGGGGTTGAAGATACGCAGTATTTT.

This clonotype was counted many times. The CDR3 loop is CASRGSGLSYEQYF. CDR3 nucleotide sequence: TGTGCCAGCAGGGGCTCTGGACTCTCCTACGAGCAGTACTTC. This sequence joins TRBV28 and TRBJ2-7; tentative D call: TRBD2 (5 bases). The V end was cut by 6 bases, the J end by 0 bases, with 12 bases between. The CDR3 length is 14 residues. CDR1 and CDR2 from the germline V gene are MDHEN and SYDVKM.

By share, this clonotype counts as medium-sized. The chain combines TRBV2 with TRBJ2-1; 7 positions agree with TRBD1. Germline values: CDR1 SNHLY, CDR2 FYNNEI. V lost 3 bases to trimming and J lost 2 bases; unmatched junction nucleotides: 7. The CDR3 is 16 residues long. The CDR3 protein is CASSDVGQSTYNEQFF. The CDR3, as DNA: TGTGCCAGCAGTGATGTGGGACAGAGTACCTACAATGAGCAGTTCTTC.

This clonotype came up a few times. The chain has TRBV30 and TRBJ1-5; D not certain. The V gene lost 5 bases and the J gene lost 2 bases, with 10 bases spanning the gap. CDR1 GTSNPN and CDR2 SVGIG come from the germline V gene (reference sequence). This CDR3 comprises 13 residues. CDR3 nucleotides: TGTGCCTGGGCCCCGGGAGGCAATCAGCCCCAGCATTTT. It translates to CAWAPGGNQPQHF.

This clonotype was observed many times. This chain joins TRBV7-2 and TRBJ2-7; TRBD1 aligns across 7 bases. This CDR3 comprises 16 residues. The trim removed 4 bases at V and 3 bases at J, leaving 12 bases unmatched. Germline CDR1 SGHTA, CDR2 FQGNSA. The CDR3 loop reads CASSSDGQALNYEQYF. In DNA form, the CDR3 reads TGTGCCAGCAGCTCAGATGGACAGGCCTTAAACTACGAGCAGTACTTC.

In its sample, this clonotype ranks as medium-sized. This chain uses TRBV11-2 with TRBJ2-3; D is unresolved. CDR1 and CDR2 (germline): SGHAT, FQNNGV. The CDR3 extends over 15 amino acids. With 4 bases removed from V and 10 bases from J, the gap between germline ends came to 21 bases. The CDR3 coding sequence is TGTGCCAGCAGCTCCCCAACGGACGGTCCATCGTCGCAGTATTTT. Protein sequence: CASSSPTDGPSSQYF. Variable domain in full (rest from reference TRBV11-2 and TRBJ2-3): EAGVAQSPRYKIIEKRQSVAFWCNPISGHATLYWYQQILGQGPKLLIQFQNNGVVDDSQLPKDRFSAERLKGVDSTLKIQPAKLEDSAVYLCASSSPTDGPSSQYFGPGTRLTVL.

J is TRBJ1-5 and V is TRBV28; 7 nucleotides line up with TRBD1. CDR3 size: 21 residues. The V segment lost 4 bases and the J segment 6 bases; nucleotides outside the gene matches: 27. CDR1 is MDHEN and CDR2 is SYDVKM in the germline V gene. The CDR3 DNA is TGTGCCAGCAGTTCCACTCGCCTCGACAGGGATGGATTTATGGTTGGTCAGCCCCAGCATTTT. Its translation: CASSSTRLDRDGFMVGQPQHF.

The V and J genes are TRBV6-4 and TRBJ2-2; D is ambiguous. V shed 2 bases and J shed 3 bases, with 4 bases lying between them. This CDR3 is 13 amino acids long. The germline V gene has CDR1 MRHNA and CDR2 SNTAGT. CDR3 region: CASSDRDTGELFF. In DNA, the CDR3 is TGTGCCAGCAGTGACAGGGACACCGGGGAGCTGTTTTTT.

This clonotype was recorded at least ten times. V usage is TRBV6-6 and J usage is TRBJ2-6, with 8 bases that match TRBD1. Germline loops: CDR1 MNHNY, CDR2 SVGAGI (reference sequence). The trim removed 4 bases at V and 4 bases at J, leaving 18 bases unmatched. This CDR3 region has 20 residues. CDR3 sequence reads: CASSFQQLRQGKNGANVLTF. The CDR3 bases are TGTGCCAGCAGTTTCCAGCAACTACGACAGGGGAAAAACGGGGCCAACGTCCTGACTTTC.

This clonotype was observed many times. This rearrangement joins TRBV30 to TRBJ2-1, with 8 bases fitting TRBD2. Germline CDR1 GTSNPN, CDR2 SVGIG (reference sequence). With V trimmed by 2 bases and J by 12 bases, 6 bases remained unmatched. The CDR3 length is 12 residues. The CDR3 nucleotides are TGTGCCTGGAGTCGGTCGGGGGGGCCGCAGTTCTTC. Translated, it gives CAWSRSGGPQFF.